Described below is a single TCR beta chain sequence and its context. The sample comes from a study of blood T cell repertoires in COVID-19. TCRdb's copy holds only in-frame clones and misses some; the assay was immunoSEQ multiplex PCR. Among over 40,000 clones listed, 86% were seen once. CDR3 size: 16 residues. The V end lost 0 bases, the J end lost 2 bases, and 12 bases lay between the germline ends. The germline CDR1 and CDR2 sequences are LGHNA and YNFKEQ. This receptor was taken from an elderly man with acute or convalescent COVID-19. Sequenced sample: peripheral blood. The J gene is TRBJ2-3, the V gene TRBV4-2; D is perhaps TRBD2 (6 bases). The CDR3, as DNA: TGTGCCAGCAGCCAAGATGGGTGGGGGGACACAGATACGCAGTATTTT. It encodes CASSQDGWGDTDTQYF.